One and the same sample provided the 21 T cell receptor beta chains below, sequenced in a study of cytomegalovirus exposure and HLA in healthy donors. The PCR made use of 60 Vbeta and 13 Jbeta primers. Repertoires were generated with immunoSEQ multiplex PCR, while TCRdb's copy carries only in-frame clones and drops some. The sample gives about 54,000 clones, 82% of which show up once; approximately 3% is in the top ten. The source material was PBMCs. Every receptor here comes from a woman under 30 in good health and CMV-seronegative.

There are a few counts of this clone. This chain joins TRBV19 and TRBJ2-2; possible D gene TRBD1, 7 bases. Germline assignment: CDR1 LNHDA and CDR2 SQIVND (reference sequence). The V gene lost 5 bases and the J gene lost 3 bases, with 16 bases spanning the gap. This CDR3 is 16 amino acids long. The CDR3 nucleotides are TGTGCCAGTAGTCCAGGGGGACTTGAGTACACCGGGGAGCTGTTTTTT. Translated: CASSPGGLEYTGELFF.

The chain combines TRBV19 with TRBJ2-1; D not resolved. The CDR3 loop spans 15 amino acids. Germline CDR1 and CDR2: LNHDA and SQIVND (reference sequence). V dropped 7 bases and J dropped 3 bases, with 16 bases sitting between them. In nucleotides, the CDR3 is TGTGCCAGTACCCCGACTTCGGCCGTCTACAATGAGCAGTTCTTC. Protein product: CASTPTSAVYNEQFF.

The DNA of the CDR3 is TGTGCCAGCAGCTTAACTCGGACAACGAACAATGAGCAGTTCTTC. Its protein is CASSLTRTTNNEQFF. The chain has TRBV7-3 and TRBJ2-1; possible D gene TRBD1, 5 bases. Trimming shortened V by 0 bases and J by 5 bases, and 11 bases separated the two germline ends. The CDR3 consists of 15 residues. Germline V gene sequence: CDR1 SGHTA, CDR2 FQGTGA.

The V gene is TRBV30, the J gene TRBJ2-1, with TRBD1 matching 11 bases. Germline V CDR1 and CDR2: GTSNPN, SVGIG (reference sequence). After removal of 8 bases from V and 9 bases from J, the junction contained 9 bases not matched to a gene. The CDR3 spans 13 residues. CDR3 loop: CAQGTGGGAEQFF. Written as DNA, the CDR3 is TGTGCCCAAGGGACAGGGGGAGGGGCTGAGCAGTTCTTC.

The rearrangement joins TRBV28 to TRBJ2-4; D possibly corresponds to TRBD2 (7 bases). There are 16 residues in the CDR3. The germline CDR1 and CDR2 sequences are MDHEN and SYDVKM. Trimming left V 6 bases short and J 15 bases short, with 30 bases between. CDR3 nucleotide sequence: TGTGCCAGCAGCCGAGGGGGAGGGTTGGGGCTGGCGAGTGGGTACTTC. It specifies CASSRGGGLGLASGYF. Looking up the rest from reference TRBV28 and TRBJ2-4 gives the full variable domain: DVKVTQSSRYLVKRTGEKVFLECVQDMDHENMFWYRQDPGLGLRLIYFSYDVKMKEKGDIPEGYSVSREKKERFSLILESASTNQTSMYLCASSRGGGLGLASGYFGAGTRLSVL.

The chain carries TRBV29-1 and TRBJ1-1; tentatively, D is TRBD1 (5 bases). The V gene lost 1 base and the J gene lost 1 base, with 10 bases spanning the gap. The CDR3 spans 14 residues. Germline V CDR1 and CDR2: SQVTM, ANQGSEA. CDR3 nucleotides: TGCAGCGTTGAAGGCGGAGGGGCGAACACTGAAGCTTTCTTT. Its protein product is CSVEGGGANTEAFF.

On this clone itself: Other DNA sequences from this sample encode an identical CDR3 as well. The CDR3 DNA reads as TGCGCCAGCAGCTTAGGCGGGGGCAGCGAACAGCCCCAGCATTTT. It codes for CASSLGGGSEQPQHF. V is TRBV5-1 and J is TRBJ1-5; a possible D gene is TRBD1 (6 bases). Trimming removed 2 bases at V and 7 bases at J, with 16 bases between. From germline, CDR1 is SGHRS and CDR2 YFSETQ. CDR3 length: 15 amino acids.

The V and J genes are TRBV11-1 and TRBJ2-5; 9 nucleotides match TRBD2. There are 15 residues in the CDR3. V dropped 5 bases and J dropped 3; count of bases not matched to a gene: 7. Germline V CDR1 and CDR2: SGHAT, FQDESV (reference sequence). The CDR3 DNA reads TGTGCCAGCAGCCAGAGACTAGCGGACAAAGAGACCCAGTACTTC. It encodes CASSQRLADKETQYF.

The chain recombines TRBV30 with TRBJ2-3, with 7 bases lining up with TRBD1. Trimming removed 5 bases from V and 3 bases from J; junction bases left unmatched: 5. Per germline, CDR1 GTSNPN and CDR2 SVGIG (reference sequence). This CDR3 is 13 amino acids long. CDR3 in DNA: TGTGCCTGGCTAGGGGGCAGAACAGATACGCAGTATTTT. Its protein is CAWLGGRTDTQYF.

The V and J genes are TRBV28 and TRBJ1-5, with 9 bases identical to TRBD1. The length of the CDR3 is 14 residues. Germline CDR1 and CDR2: MDHEN and SYDVKM. V was clipped by 10 bases and J by 6 bases; unmatched bases: 10. CDR3 amino acids: CATSTGDRAQPQHF. As DNA, the CDR3 is TGTGCCACCTCAACCGGGGACAGGGCTCAGCCCCAGCATTTT.

This clone was counted between two and nine times. A read error is likely, as this CDR3 ends without the conserved phenylalanine or tryptophan. The DNA is omitted, as the CDR3 cannot be located on it reliably, and the CDR3 follows TCRdb's listing. The CDR3: CAWTLTGV. The chain links TRBV30 to TRBJ1-4; the table names TRBD1, a call not compared with the DNA. From its first to its last residue, the CDR3 has 8 amino acids. Germline loops: CDR1 GTSNPN, CDR2 SVGIG (reference sequence).

The chain employs TRBV13 and TRBJ2-7; 9 positions agree with TRBD1. Germline V gives CDR1 PRHDT, CDR2 FYEKMQ (reference sequence). This CDR3 region has 15 residues. J was trimmed by 5 bases and V by 1 base; bases with no gene match: 6. The CDR3 reads CASSLAGTGTHEQYF. Written as DNA, the CDR3 is TGTGCCAGCAGCTTAGCCGGGACAGGGACCCACGAGCAGTACTTC.

Judged by abundance, this clone is large. The rearrangement links TRBV6-1 to TRBJ2-7, with TRBD1 identical over 11 bases. The CDR3 contains 16 residues. CDR1 MNHNS and CDR2 SASEGT come from the germline V gene. The J segment lost 5 bases and the V segment lost 1 base, leaving 7 bases of the junction unmatched. CDR3 sequence reads: CASSEDAGQGGDEQYF. The CDR3 DNA sequence: TGTGCCAGCAGTGAAGACGCGGGACAGGGGGGTGACGAGCAGTACTTC.

V gene TRBV27 combines with J gene TRBJ2-7, with TRBD2 matching 7 bases. The V gene's germline CDR1 is MNHEY and CDR2 SMNVEV (reference sequence). Trimming at V came to 6 bases and at J to 5 bases, leaving 13 bases not matched to a gene. This CDR3 region has 15 residues. The CDR3 coding sequence is TGTGCCAGCAGCGCACGGGCTAGCGGCATGAACGAGCAGTACTTC. Translation gives CASSARASGMNEQYF.

This chain connects TRBV29-1 to TRBJ2-2; possible D gene TRBD2, 5 bases. V lost 3 bases and J 3 bases, leaving 5 bases between the germline ends. CDR1 and CDR2 (germline): SQVTM, ANQGSEA. CDR3 length: 12 amino acids. The CDR3 coding sequence is TGCAGCGTTGAGAGGGACACCGGGGAGCTGTTTTTT. Translation: CSVERDTGELFF.

The rearrangement links TRBV19 to TRBJ2-6, with a tentative D call TRBD1 (5 bases). The germline gives CDR1 LNHDA, CDR2 SQIVND (reference sequence). This CDR3 is 23 amino acids long. V was shortened by 0 bases and J by 0 bases, with 27 bases between the two germline ends. The chain's CDR3 is CASSIDSIFPQVPIPSGANVLTF. DNA of the CDR3: TGTGCCAGTAGTATAGATTCTATTTTCCCACAGGTACCTATCCCCTCTGGGGCCAACGTCCTGACTTTC.

The CDR3 DNA is TGTGCCAGCAGCTCCCCGGGACAGTCGAATTCACCCCTCCACTTT. Protein product: CASSSPGQSNSPLHF. The V call is TRBV7-9, the J call TRBJ1-6; 7 bases are a match to TRBD1. Germline CDR1 reads SEHNR; CDR2 reads FQNEAQ (reference sequence). V shed 4 bases and J 7 bases; nucleotides not matched to a gene: 7. This CDR3 has 15 amino acids.

As for this clone: At one end the junction does not follow the germline gene, possibly because of a read error. J is TRBJ2-4 and V is TRBV2; TRBD1 is a possible D gene (6 bases). The CDR3 is made up of 17 amino acids. CDR1 SNHLY and CDR2 FYNNEI come from the germline V gene. The CDR3 here is CASSEVLGQIAKNSQYF. CDR3 DNA sequence: TGTGCCAGCAGTGAAGTTTTAGGACAGATAGCCAAAAACAGTCAGTACTTC.

The chain is built from TRBV28 and TRBJ1-5; 9 bases fit TRBD1. V was pared by 5 bases and J by 7 bases, with 6 bases of the junction left unmatched. This CDR3 contains 14 residues. Germline V lookup: CDR1 MDHEN, CDR2 SYDVKM. The CDR3 sequence: CASSPTGGGQPQHF. CDR3 sequence (DNA): TGTGCCAGCAGTCCCACAGGGGGCGGGCAGCCCCAGCATTTT.

The genes are TRBV6-5 and TRBJ2-7; 13 bases are a match to TRBD2. The CDR3 is made up of 15 amino acids. The germline V gene encodes CDR1 MNHEY and CDR2 SVGAGI. Germline trimming cut 7 bases from V and 2 bases from J; bases unmatched to any gene: 5. The CDR3 protein is CASTLAGGPTYEQYF. The CDR3 nucleotides are TGTGCCAGCACACTAGCGGGAGGGCCCACCTACGAGCAGTACTTC.

This clone was seen more than once but under ten times. This chain connects TRBV5-1 to TRBJ1-6, with D unresolved. V was shortened by 5 bases and J by 10 bases, with 13 bases between the two germline ends. Germline V CDR1 and CDR2: SGHRS, YFSETQ. This CDR3 is built from 13 residues. CDR3 residues: CASRTGVSSPLHF. Here the CDR3 DNA reads TGCGCCAGCAGGACCGGGGTAAGCTCACCCCTCCACTTT.